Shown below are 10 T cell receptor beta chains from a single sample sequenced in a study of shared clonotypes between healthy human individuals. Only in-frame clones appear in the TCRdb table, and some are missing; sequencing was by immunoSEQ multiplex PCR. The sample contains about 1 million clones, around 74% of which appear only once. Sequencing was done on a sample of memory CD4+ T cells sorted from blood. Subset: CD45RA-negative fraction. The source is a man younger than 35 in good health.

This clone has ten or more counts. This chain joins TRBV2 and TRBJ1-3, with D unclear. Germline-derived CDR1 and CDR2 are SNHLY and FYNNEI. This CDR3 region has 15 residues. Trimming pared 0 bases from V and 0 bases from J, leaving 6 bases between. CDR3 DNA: TGTGCCAGCAGTGAAGCAGGGAGCTCTGGAAACACCATATATTTT. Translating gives CASSEAGSSGNTIYF.

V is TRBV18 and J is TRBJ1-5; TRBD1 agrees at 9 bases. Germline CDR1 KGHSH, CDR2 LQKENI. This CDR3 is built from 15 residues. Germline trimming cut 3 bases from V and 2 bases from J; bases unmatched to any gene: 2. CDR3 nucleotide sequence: TGTGCCAGCTCACCCAGGGACAGGGGCAATCAGCCCCAGCATTTT. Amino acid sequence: CASSPRDRGNQPQHF.

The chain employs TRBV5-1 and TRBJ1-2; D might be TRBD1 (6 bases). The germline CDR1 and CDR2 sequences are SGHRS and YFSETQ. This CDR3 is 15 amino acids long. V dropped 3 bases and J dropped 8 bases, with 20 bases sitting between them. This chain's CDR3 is CASSSSFDRLGGYTF. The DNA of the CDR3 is TGCGCCAGCAGCTCCTCCTTCGACAGGCTAGGGGGCTACACCTTC. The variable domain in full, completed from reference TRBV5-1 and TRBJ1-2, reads KAGVTQTPRYLIKTRGQQVTLSCSPISGHRSVSWYQQTPGQGLQFLFEYFSETQRNKGNFPGRFSGRQFSNSRSEMNVSTLELGDSALYLCASSSSFDRLGGYTFGSGTRLTVV.

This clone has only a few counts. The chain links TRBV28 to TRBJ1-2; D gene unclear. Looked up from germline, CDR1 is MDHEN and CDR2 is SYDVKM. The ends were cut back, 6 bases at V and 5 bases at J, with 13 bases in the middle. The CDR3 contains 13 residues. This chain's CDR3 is CASSFPKGYGYTF. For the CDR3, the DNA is TGTGCCAGCAGCTTCCCAAAAGGTTATGGCTACACCTTC.

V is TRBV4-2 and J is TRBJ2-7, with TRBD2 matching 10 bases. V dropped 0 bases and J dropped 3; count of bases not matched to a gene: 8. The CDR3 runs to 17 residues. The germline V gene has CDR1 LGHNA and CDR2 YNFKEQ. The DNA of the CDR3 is TGTGCCAGCAGCCAAGATCTTGGGGTAGCGGGGGGCTACGAGCAGTACTTC. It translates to CASSQDLGVAGGYEQYF.

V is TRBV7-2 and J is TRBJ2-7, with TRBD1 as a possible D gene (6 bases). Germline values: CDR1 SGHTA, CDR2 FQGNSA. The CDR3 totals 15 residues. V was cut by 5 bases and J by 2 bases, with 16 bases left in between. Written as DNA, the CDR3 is TGTGCCAGCAGCACATCCGGGACAAAAACCTACGAGCAGTACTTC. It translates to CASSTSGTKTYEQYF.

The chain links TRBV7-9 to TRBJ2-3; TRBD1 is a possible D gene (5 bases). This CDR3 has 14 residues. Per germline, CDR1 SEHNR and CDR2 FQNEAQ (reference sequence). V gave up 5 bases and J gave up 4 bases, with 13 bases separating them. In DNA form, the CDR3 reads TGTGCCAGCAGCCGCGAGCAGGGCGCAGATACGCAGTATTTT. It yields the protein CASSREQGADTQYF.

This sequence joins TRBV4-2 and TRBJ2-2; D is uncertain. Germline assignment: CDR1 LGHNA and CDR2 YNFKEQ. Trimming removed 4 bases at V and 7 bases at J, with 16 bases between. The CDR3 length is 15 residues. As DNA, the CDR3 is TGTGCCAGCAGCCGGGATATAGGTTCTTTCGGGGAGCTGTTTTTT. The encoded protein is CASSRDIGSFGELFF.

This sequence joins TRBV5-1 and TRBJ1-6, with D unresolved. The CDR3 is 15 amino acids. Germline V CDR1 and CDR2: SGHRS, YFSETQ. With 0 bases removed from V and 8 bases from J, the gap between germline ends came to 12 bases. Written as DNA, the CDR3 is TGCGCCAGCAGCTTGGCCGTTCAAGGCCATTCACCCCTCCACTTT. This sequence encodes CASSLAVQGHSPLHF.

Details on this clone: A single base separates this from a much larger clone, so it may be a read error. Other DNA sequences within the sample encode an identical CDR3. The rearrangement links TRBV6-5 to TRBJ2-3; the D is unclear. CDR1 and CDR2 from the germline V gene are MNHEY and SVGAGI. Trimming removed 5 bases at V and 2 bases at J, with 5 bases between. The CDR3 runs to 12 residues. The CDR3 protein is CASSPNTDTQYF. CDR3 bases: TGTGCCAGCAGTCCAAACACAGATACGCAGTATTTT.